This entry lists 9 T cell receptor beta chains sequenced from one sample in a study of prognosis after radiotherapy for stage I lung cancer. The authors amplified TCR beta CDR3 from genomic DNA using two-round multiplex PCR. Every TRBV and TRBJ gene had its own specific primer in first-round PCR. TCRdb independently ran MiXCR on the multiplex PCR reads; one entry per CDR3 protein. The sample carries about 16,000 distinct CDR3 sequences, about a third recorded once. The source material was PBMCs, sampled before or after stereotactic body radiation therapy (not recorded which). The receptor set was obtained from a donor over 45 with non-small cell lung cancer.

By sample fraction, this clonotype is medium-sized. The rearrangement links TRBV6-2 or TRBV6-3 to TRBJ2-1; D unresolved. Germline V lookup: CDR1 MNHEY, CDR2 SVGEGT. The CDR3 contains 10 residues. The CDR3 nucleotides read TGTGCATCTGGTCGGAATGAGCAGTTCTTC. This encodes CASGRNEQFF.

By its share, this clonotype is medium-sized. This chain joins TRBV19 and TRBJ2-3, with D possibly being TRBD2 (5 bases). CDR1 and CDR2 from the germline V gene are LNHDA and SQIVND (reference sequence). V lost 4 bases, J lost 2 bases, and 7 bases lay in between. This CDR3 has 13 residues. The CDR3 DNA follows: TGTGCCAGTAGTACCGGGGTCACAGATACGCAGTATTTT. Protein product: CASSTGVTDTQYF.

This clonotype has at least ten counts. This chain links TRBV19 with TRBJ1-1; D unresolved. CDR1 is LNHDA and CDR2 is SQIVND in the germline V gene (reference sequence). V was shortened by 7 bases and J by 3 bases, with 12 bases between the two germline ends. This CDR3 contains 13 residues. CDR3 in amino acids: CASMEGRHTEAFF. The CDR3 DNA follows: TGTGCCAGTATGGAGGGCAGACACACTGAAGCTTTCTTT.

This clonotype has a count of ten or more. This rearrangement joins TRBV20-1 to TRBJ2-7, with 7 bases fitting TRBD2. V was pared by 6 bases and J by 5 bases, with 10 bases of the junction left unmatched. Germline lookup yields CDR1 DFQATT and CDR2 SNEGSKA (reference sequence). The CDR3 extends over 13 amino acids. Here the CDR3 DNA reads TGCAGTGCCTGGGGGAGCGGGACCCACGAGCAGTACTTC. Its translation is CSAWGSGTHEQYF.

Concerning this clonotype itself: A read error may account for a junction end that differs from germline. The chain links TRBV6-4 to TRBJ2-2, with D unclear. This CDR3 region has 14 residues. Germline V gene lookup returns CDR1 MRHNA and CDR2 SNTAGT. This chain's CDR3 is CASSDQFNIGELFF. The CDR3 DNA reads as TGTGCCAGCAGTGATCAATTTAACATCGGGGAGCTGTTTTTT.

Turning to this clonotype: This probably arose from a read error, given a far larger clone one base away. The chain joins TRBV7-2 to TRBJ2-3, with D perhaps being TRBD1 or TRBD2 (5 bases each). The CDR3 runs 14 residues. Germline CDR1 SGHTA, CDR2 FQGNSA. CDR3 protein: CSSSLEGFADTQYF. The CDR3 DNA is TGTTCCAGCAGCTTAGAGGGGTTCGCAGATACGCAGTATTTT.

This clonotype is medium-sized in the sample. This chain uses TRBV30 with TRBJ1-2; D gene ambiguous. The CDR3 runs to 11 residues. Trimming removed 3 bases from V and 1 base from J, with 3 bases in between. In germline, CDR1 is GTSNPN, CDR2 SVGIG (reference sequence). The CDR3 DNA is TGTGCCTGGAGCGTTAACTATGGCTACACCTTC. Amino acids: CAWSVNYGYTF.

By frequency in the sample, this clonotype is medium-sized. The V and J genes are TRBV7-2 and TRBJ2-7, with TRBD2 matching over 11 bases. This CDR3 has 16 residues. V gave up 5 bases and J gave up 4 bases; unmatched junction bases: 10. Germline CDR1 and CDR2: SGHTA and FQGNSA. CDR3: CASSPGRLAGKYEQYF. Written as DNA, the CDR3 is TGTGCCAGCAGCCCAGGCAGACTAGCGGGGAAATACGAGCAGTACTTC.

Turning to this clonotype: The junction and the germline gene differ at one end; a read error may be behind it. V and J are TRBV6-1 and TRBJ1-2, with 9 bases identical to TRBD1. Germline values: CDR1 MNHNS, CDR2 SASEGT. This CDR3 comprises 14 residues. For the CDR3, the DNA is TGTGTCAGCAGTGGAGGGACAGGGTTTTTTGGCTACACCTTC. Protein: CVSSGGTGFFGYTF.